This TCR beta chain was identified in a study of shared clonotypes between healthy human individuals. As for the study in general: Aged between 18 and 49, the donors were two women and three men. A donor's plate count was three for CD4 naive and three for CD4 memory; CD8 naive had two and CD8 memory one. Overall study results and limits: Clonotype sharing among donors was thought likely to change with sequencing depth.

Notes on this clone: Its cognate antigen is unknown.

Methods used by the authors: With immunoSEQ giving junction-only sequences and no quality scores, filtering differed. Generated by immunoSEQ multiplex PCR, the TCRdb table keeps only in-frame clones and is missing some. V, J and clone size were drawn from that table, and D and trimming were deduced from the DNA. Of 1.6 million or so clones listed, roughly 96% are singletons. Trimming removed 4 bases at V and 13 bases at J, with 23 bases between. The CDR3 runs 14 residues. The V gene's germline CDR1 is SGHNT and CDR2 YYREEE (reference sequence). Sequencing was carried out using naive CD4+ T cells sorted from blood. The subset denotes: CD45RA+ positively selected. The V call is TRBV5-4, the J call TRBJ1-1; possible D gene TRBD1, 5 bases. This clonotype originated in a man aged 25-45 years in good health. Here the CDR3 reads CASSPRNLRGVYFF. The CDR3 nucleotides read TGTGCCAGCAGCCCCAGAAATCTTCGGGGGGTTTATTTCTTT.